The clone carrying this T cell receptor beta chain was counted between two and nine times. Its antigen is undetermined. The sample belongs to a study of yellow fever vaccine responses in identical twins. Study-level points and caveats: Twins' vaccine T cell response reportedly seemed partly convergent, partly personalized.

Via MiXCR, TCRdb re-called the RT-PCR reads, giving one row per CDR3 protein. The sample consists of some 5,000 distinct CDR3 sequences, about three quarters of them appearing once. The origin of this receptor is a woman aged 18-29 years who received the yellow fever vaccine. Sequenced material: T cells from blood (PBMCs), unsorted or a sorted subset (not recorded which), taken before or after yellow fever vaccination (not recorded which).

Written as DNA, the CDR3 is TGTGCCAGCATAGGGGACGGCACTGAAGCTTTCTTT. The encoded protein is CASIGDGTEAFF. The chain links TRBV4-2 to TRBJ1-1; a weak D match, TRBD1 (5 bases). Trimming cost V 7 bases and J 4 bases, with 10 bases left between them. The germline gives CDR1 LGHNA, CDR2 YNFKEQ. The CDR3 runs to 12 residues.